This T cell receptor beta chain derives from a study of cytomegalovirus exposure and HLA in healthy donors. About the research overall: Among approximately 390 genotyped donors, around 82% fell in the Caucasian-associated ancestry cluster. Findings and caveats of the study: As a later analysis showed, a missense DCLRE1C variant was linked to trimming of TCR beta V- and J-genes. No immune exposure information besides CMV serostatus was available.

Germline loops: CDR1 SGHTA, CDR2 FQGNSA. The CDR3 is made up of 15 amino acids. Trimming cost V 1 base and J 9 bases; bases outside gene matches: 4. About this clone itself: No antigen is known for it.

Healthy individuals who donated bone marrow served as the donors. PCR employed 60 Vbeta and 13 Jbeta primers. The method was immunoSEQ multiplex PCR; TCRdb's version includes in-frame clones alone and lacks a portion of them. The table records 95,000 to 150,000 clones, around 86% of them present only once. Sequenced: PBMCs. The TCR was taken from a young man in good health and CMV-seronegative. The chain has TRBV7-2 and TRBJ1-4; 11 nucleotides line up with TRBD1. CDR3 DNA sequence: TGTGCCAGCAGCTTAGGGGGACAGGGGGGACAAAAACTGTTTTTT. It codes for CASSLGGQGGQKLFF. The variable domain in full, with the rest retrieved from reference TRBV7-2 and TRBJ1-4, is GAGVSQSPSNKVTEKGKDVELRCDPISGHTALYWYRQSLGQGLEFLIYFQGNSAPDKSGLPSDRFSAERTGGSVSTLTIQRTQQEDSAVYLCASSLGGQGGQKLFFGSGTQLSVL.